Given below is one T cell receptor beta chain in context. Its target is not known. PCR was performed using 60 Vbeta and 13 Jbeta primers. Measured with immunoSEQ multiplex PCR; TCRdb has only the in-frame clones, and not every one. The profile shows some 150,000 clones, roughly four fifths of them singletons. This sample stems from a study of cytomegalovirus exposure and HLA in healthy donors. Germline CDR1 reads SGHRS; CDR2 reads YFSETQ. The length of the CDR3 is 18 residues. The V segment lost 0 bases and the J segment 1 base; nucleotides outside the gene matches: 11. General study results and limits: Association of about 17,000 TCR beta sequences with HLA alleles was found at 0.05 false discovery rate in a later analysis. Most TCR sequences showed up rarely, but some public TCRs showed up in many donors. Roughly uniform sequencing depth across donors was assumed, possibly incorrectly. The authors later linked a missense DCLRE1C variant to TCR beta V- and J-gene trimming.

The chain recombines TRBV5-1 with TRBJ2-5; 8 bases fit TRBD2. This sequence originates from a female donor in good health and CMV-seronegative. Sequencing input: PBMCs. The CDR3, as DNA: TGCGCCAGCAGCTTGGAGGGTCCGCGGGGGGCAAGCCAAGAGACCCAGTACTTC. Translated, it gives CASSLEGPRGASQETQYF.